The clone carrying this TCR beta chain occurred a few times. The antigen is not known. TCRdb re-called the 5' RACE reads through MiXCR, storing one row per CDR3 protein. The sample has hundreds of thousands of distinct CDR3 sequences, about 11% seen once. This sample stems from a study of CD8 T cells in ankylosing spondylitis. Study-level findings and limits: There were earlier reports of some motif variants in reactive arthritis synovial fluid and blood. From matched ankylosing spondylitis synovial fluid, disease-linked clones were reportedly recovered at significantly enriched levels. For ankylosing spondylitis blood, a TCR beta motif of roughly 8 highly homologous variants appeared characteristic.

The CDR3 covers 16 residues. V dropped 0 bases and J dropped 1; count of bases not matched to a gene: 6. Germline loops: CDR1 DFQATT, CDR2 SNEGSKA (reference sequence). Sequencing input: blood, either unsorted or a sorted T cell fraction (not recorded which). The chain combines TRBV20-1 with TRBJ2-3; TRBD2 matches 8 bases. This receptor was taken from a male donor with ankylosing spondylitis. In nucleotides, the CDR3 is TGCAGTGCTAGAGATGACACTAGCGGCGGCACAGATACGCAGTATTTT. Translating it yields CSARDDTSGGTDTQYF.